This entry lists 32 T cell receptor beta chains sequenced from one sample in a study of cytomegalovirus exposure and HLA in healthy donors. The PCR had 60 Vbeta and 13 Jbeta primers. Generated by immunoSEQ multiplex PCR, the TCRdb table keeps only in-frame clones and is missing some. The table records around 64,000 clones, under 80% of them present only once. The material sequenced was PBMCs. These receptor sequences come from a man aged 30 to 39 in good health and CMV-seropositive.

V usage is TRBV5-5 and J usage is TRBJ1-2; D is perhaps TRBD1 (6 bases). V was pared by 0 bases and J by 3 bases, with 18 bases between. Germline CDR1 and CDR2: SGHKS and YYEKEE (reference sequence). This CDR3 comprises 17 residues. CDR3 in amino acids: CASSLEFLAGDHYGYTF. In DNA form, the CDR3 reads TGTGCCAGCAGCTTGGAATTTCTCGCAGGGGACCACTATGGCTACACCTTC. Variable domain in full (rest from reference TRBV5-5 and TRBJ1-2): DAGVTQSPTHLIKTRGQQVTLRCSPISGHKSVSWYQQVLGQGPQFIFQYYEKEERGRGNFPDRFSARQFPNYSSELNVNALLLGDSALYLCASSLEFLAGDHYGYTFGSGTRLTVV.

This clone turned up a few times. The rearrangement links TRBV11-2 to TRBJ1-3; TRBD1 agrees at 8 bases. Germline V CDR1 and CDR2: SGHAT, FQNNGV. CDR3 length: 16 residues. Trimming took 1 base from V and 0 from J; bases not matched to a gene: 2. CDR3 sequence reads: CASSLGDRNSGNTIYF. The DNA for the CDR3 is TGTGCCAGCAGCTTAGGGGACAGGAACTCTGGAAACACCATATATTTT.

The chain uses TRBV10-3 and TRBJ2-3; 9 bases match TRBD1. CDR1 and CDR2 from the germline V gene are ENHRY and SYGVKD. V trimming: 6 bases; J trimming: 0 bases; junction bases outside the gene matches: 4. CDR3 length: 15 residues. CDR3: CAISSTGGSTDTQYF. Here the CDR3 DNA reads TGTGCCATCAGCTCGACAGGGGGGAGCACAGATACGCAGTATTTT.

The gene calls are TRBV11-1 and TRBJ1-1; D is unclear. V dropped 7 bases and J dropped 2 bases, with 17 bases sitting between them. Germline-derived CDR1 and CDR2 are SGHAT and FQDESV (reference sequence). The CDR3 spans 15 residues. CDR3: CASTLSRVGNTEAFF. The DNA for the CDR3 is TGTGCCAGCACCCTTAGTCGGGTTGGCAACACTGAAGCTTTCTTT.

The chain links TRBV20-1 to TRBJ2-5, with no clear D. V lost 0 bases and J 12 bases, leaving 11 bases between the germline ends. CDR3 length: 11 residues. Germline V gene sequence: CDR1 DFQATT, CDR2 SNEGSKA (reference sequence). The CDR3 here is CSARDLPSEYF. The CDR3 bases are TGCAGTGCTAGAGATCTTCCTTCCGAGTACTTC.

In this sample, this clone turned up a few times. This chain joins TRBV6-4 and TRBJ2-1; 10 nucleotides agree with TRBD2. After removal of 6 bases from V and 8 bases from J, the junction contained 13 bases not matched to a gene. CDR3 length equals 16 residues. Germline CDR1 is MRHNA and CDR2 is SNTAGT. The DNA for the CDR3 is TGTGCCAGCAGCACAGAGAGCGGGGGGGGCTCTTATGAGCAGTTCTTC. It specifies CASSTESGGGSYEQFF.

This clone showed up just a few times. Written as DNA, the CDR3 is TGTGCCAGCAGCCAAGATTTCGGGAACACCGGGGAGCTGTTTTTT. As protein: CASSQDFGNTGELFF. The chain couples TRBV4-2 to TRBJ2-2; D remains unclear. This CDR3 comprises 15 residues. Germline values: CDR1 LGHNA, CDR2 YNFKEQ. Trimming pared 0 bases from V and 1 base from J, leaving 6 bases between.

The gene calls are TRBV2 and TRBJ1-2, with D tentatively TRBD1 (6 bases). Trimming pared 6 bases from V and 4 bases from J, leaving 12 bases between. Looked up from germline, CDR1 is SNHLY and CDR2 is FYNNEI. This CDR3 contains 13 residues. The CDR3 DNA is TGTGCCAGCAGATTTCTACAGGGCTATGGCTACACCTTC. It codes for CASRFLQGYGYTF.

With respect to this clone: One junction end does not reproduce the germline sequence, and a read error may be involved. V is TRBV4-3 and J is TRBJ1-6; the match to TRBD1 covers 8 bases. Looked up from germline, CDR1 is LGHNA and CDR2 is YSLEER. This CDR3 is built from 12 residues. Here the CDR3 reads CARQGFNSPPHF. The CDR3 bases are TGCGCCCGACAGGGGTTTAATTCACCCCCCCACTTT.

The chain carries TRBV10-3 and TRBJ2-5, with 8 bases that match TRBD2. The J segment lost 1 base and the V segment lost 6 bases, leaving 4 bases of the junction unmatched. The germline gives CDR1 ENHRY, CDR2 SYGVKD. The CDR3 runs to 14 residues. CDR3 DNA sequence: TGTGCCATCAGGGATAGCGGGGTCCAAGAGACCCAGTACTTC. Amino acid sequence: CAIRDSGVQETQYF.

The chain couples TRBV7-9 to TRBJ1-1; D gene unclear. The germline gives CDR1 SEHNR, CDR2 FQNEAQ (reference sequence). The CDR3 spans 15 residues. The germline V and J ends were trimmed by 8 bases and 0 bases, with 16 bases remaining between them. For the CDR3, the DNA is TGTGCCAGCGCCCTTGCGGCAGCAATGAACACTGAAGCTTTCTTT. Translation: CASALAAAMNTEAFF.

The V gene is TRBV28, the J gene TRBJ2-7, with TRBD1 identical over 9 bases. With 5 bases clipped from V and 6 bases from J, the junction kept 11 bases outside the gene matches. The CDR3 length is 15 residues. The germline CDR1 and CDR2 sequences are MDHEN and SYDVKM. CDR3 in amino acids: CASSLPGQGSSEQYF. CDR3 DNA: TGTGCCAGCAGTCTCCCGGGACAGGGATCGAGCGAGCAGTACTTC.

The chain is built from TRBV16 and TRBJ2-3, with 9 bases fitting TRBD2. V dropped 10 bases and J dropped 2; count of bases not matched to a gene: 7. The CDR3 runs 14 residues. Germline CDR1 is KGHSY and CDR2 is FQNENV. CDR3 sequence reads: CATLAGALTDTQYF. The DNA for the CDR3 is TGTGCCACATTAGCGGGGGCCCTCACAGATACGCAGTATTTT.

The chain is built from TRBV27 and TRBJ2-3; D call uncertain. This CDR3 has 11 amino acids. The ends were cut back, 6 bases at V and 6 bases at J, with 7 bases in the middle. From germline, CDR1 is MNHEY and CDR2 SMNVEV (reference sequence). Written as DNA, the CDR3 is TGTGCCAGCAGGTCCGAGGATACGCAGTATTTT. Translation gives CASRSEDTQYF.

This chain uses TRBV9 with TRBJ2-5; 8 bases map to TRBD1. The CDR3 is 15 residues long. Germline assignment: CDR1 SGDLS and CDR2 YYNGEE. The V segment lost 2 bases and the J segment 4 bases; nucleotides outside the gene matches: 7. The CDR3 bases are TGTGCCAGCAGCGTTACCCGGACAGGGCGAGAGACCCAGTACTTC. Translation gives CASSVTRTGRETQYF.

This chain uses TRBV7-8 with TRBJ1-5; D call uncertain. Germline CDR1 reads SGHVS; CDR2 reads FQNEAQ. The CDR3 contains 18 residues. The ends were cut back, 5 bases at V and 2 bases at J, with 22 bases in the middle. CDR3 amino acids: CASSPGGRPLRGNQPQHF. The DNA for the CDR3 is TGTGCCAGCAGCCCCGGAGGGCGGCCGTTACGTGGCAATCAGCCCCAGCATTTT.

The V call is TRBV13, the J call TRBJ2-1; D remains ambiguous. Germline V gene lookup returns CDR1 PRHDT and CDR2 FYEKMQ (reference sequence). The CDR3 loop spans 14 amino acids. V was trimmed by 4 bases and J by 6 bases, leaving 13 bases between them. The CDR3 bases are TGTGCCAGCAGCTCCCCCCAGGCATCCAATGAGCAGTTCTTC. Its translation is CASSSPQASNEQFF.

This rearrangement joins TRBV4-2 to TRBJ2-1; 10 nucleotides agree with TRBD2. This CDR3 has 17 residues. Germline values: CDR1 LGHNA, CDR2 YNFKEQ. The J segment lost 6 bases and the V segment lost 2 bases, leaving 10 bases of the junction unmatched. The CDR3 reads CASSQWERGGVFNEQFF. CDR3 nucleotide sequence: TGTGCCAGCAGCCAATGGGAGCGGGGGGGCGTATTCAATGAGCAGTTCTTC.

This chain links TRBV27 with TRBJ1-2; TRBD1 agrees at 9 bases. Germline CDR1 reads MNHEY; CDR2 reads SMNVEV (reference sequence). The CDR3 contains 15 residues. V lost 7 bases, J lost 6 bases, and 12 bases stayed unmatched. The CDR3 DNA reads TGTGCCAGCAAACACAGGGGGCCGATTCAAAATGGCTACACCTTC. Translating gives CASKHRGPIQNGYTF.

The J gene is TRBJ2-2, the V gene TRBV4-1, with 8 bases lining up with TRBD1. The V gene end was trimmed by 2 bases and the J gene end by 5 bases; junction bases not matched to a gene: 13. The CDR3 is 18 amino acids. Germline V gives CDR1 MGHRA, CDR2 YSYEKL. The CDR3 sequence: CASSQPRGQAIGTGELFF. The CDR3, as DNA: TGCGCCAGCAGCCAACCCCGGGGACAGGCCATAGGGACCGGGGAGCTGTTTTTT.

DNA of the CDR3: TGCGCCAGCAGCTTGTCTAGCGGGGGGACCACGTCCGGGGAGCTGTTTTTT. Translating it yields CASSLSSGGTTSGELFF. The J gene is TRBJ2-2, the V gene TRBV5-1, with 11 bases identical to TRBD2. V was pared by 1 base and J by 6 bases, with 8 bases of the junction left unmatched. Germline CDR1 and CDR2: SGHRS and YFSETQ. The CDR3 sequence is 17 residues long.

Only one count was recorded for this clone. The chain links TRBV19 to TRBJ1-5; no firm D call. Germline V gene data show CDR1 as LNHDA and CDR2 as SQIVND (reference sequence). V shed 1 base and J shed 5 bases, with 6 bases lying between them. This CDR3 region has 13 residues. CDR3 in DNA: TGTGCCAGTAGTATAGGGAGCTATCAGCCCCAGCATTTT. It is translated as CASSIGSYQPQHF. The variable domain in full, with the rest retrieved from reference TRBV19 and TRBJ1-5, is DGGITQSPKYLFRKEGQNVTLSCEQNLNHDAMYWYRQDPGQGLRLIYYSQIVNDFQKGDIAEGYSVSREKKESFPLTVTSAQKNPTAFYLCASSIGSYQPQHFGDGTRLSIL.

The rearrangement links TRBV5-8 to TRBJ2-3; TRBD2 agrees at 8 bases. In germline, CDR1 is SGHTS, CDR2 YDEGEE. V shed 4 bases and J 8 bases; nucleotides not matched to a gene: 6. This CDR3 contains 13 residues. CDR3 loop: CASSLTSGGTQYF. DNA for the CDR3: TGTGCCAGCAGCCTTACGAGCGGGGGTACGCAGTATTTT.

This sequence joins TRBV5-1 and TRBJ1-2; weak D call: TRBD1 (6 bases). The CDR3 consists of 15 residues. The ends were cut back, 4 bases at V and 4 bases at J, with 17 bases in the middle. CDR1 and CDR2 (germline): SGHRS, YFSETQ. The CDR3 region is CASSAGQTVSYGYTF. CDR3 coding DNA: TGCGCCAGCAGCGCCGGACAGACCGTTTCCTATGGCTACACCTTC.

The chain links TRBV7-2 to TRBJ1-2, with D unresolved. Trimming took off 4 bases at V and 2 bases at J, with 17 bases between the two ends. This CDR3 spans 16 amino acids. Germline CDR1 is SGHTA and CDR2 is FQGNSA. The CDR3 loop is CASSSGEGRVNYGYTF. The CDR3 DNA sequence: TGTGCCAGCAGCTCCGGCGAGGGTCGGGTCAACTATGGCTACACCTTC.

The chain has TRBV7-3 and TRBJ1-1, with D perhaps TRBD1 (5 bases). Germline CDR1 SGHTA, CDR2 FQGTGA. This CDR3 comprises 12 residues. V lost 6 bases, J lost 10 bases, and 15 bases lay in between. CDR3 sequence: CASSSRGYVAFF. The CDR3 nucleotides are TGTGCCAGCAGTTCAAGGGGCTACGTAGCTTTCTTT.

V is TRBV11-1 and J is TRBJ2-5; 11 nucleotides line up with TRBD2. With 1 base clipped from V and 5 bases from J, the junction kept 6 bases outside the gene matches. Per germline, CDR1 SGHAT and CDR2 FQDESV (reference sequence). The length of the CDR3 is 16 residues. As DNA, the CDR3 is TGTGCCAGCAGCTTAGTTAGCGGGGGGGCCGGTGAGACCCAGTACTTC. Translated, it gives CASSLVSGGAGETQYF.

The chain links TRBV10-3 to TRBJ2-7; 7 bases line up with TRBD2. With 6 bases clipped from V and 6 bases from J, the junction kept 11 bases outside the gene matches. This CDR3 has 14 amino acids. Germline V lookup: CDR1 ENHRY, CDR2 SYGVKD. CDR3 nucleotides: TGTGCCATCAGGCGGGGGACGGGGCTTCGCGAGCAGTACTTC. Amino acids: CAIRRGTGLREQYF.

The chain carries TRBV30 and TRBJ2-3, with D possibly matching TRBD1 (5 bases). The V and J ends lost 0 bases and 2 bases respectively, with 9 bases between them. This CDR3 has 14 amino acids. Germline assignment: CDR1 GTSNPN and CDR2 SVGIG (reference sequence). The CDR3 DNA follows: TGTGCCTGGAGTGTGGGGCTATTCACAGATACGCAGTATTTT. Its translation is CAWSVGLFTDTQYF.

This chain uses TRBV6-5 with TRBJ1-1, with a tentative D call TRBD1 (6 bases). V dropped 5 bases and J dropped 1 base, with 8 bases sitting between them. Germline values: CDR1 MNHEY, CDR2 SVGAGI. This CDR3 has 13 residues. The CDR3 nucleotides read TGTGCCAGCAGTAGGGGGAGGAACACTGAAGCTTTCTTT. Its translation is CASSRGRNTEAFF.

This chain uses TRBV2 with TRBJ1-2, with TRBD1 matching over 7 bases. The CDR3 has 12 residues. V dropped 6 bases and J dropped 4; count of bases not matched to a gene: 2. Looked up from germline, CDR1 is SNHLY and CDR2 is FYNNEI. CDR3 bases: TGTGCCAGCAGAACAGGGGCCTATGGCTACACCTTC. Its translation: CASRTGAYGYTF.

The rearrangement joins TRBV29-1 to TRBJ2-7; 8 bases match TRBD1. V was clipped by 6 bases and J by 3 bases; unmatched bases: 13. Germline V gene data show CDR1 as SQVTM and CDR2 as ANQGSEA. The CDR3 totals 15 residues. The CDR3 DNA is TGCAGCGTGGGGGACGACAGGGGAGGATTCTACGAGCAGTACTTC. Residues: CSVGDDRGGFYEQYF.